One and the same sample provided the 17 T cell receptor beta chains below, sequenced in a study of technical replicates of blood from a few donors. The protocol was immunoSEQ multiplex PCR, while the TCRdb copy is restricted to in-frame clones and leaves out a portion. The sample holds 75,000 to 95,000 clones, 90% to 97% seen once. What was sequenced was T cells isolated from PBMCs. The receptors were sampled from a human donor in good health.

The J gene is TRBJ2-5, the V gene TRBV6-5, with unresolved D. The V end lost 2 bases, the J end lost 1 base, and 8 bases lay between the germline ends. The CDR3 runs 14 residues. Germline V gene sequence: CDR1 MNHEY, CDR2 SVGAGI. CDR3 nucleotides: TGTGCCAGCAGTTACCCGGGTCCCCAAGAGACCCAGTACTTC. The encoded protein is CASSYPGPQETQYF.

The gene calls are TRBV18 and TRBJ2-1, with 8 bases fitting TRBD2. Trimming took 3 bases from V and 2 from J; bases not matched to a gene: 6. CDR1 and CDR2 (germline): KGHSH, LQKENI. The length of the CDR3 is 16 residues. CDR3 sequence reads: CASSPSLAEPYNEQFF. The CDR3 nucleotides are TGTGCCAGCTCACCTTCACTAGCGGAGCCCTACAATGAGCAGTTCTTC.

The chain carries TRBV7-7 and TRBJ2-7; a weak D match, TRBD1 (5 bases). This CDR3 has 16 amino acids. The V end was cut by 1 base, the J end by 1 base, with 14 bases between. CDR1 and CDR2 from the germline V gene are SSHAT and FNYEAQ (reference sequence). The CDR3 reads CASSLVFTTGSYEQYF. CDR3 nucleotide sequence: TGTGCCAGCAGCTTAGTCTTTACCACAGGATCCTACGAGCAGTACTTC.

The V call is TRBV6-5, the J call TRBJ2-1, with 11 bases lining up with TRBD2. Germline V gives CDR1 MNHEY, CDR2 SVGAGI. Germline trimming cut 7 bases from V and 7 bases from J; bases unmatched to any gene: 3. CDR3 size: 13 residues. This CDR3 is CASTTSGSNEQFF. CDR3 DNA sequence: TGTGCCAGCACCACTAGCGGGAGTAATGAGCAGTTCTTC.

The chain is built from TRBV12-5 and TRBJ2-7; 7 bases agree with TRBD2. J was trimmed by 5 bases and V by 0 bases; bases with no gene match: 4. The CDR3 extends over 14 amino acids. Germline V gene data show CDR1 as LGHNT and CDR2 as FRNRAP. The CDR3 spells CASGLVQGGHEQYF. The CDR3 nucleotides read TGTGCTAGTGGTTTGGTCCAGGGAGGGCACGAGCAGTACTTC.

V and J are TRBV29-1 and TRBJ1-2, with D unresolved. Trimming took off 1 base at V and 4 bases at J, with 13 bases between the two ends. Germline V lookup: CDR1 SQVTM, CDR2 ANQGSEA. This CDR3 comprises 14 residues. The CDR3 nucleotides are TGCAGCGTTGAAGGTGGGCAGACACCCTATGGCTACACCTTC. Translation gives CSVEGGQTPYGYTF.

This rearrangement joins TRBV25-1 to TRBJ1-2; D gene ambiguous. The germline V gene has CDR1 MGHDK and CDR2 SYGVNS. The CDR3 spans 11 residues. Trimming removed 5 bases at V and 11 bases at J, with 12 bases between. Here the CDR3 reads CASSRGLQYTF. The DNA of the CDR3 is TGTGCCAGCAGTCGCGGGTTACAGTACACCTTC.

This chain links TRBV11-2 with TRBJ2-7; D is perhaps TRBD1 (6 bases). The CDR3 covers 19 residues. Germline loops: CDR1 SGHAT, CDR2 FQNNGV. Trimming removed 0 bases from V and 4 bases from J, with 25 bases in between. CDR3 bases: TGTGCCAGCAGCTTAGATGTAATCGGCAGGGGACCGGTCGGGTACGAGCAGTACTTC. It is translated as CASSLDVIGRGPVGYEQYF.

The genes are TRBV6-5 and TRBJ2-7, with a possible D match to TRBD1 (5 bases). The length of the CDR3 is 15 residues. Germline CDR1 and CDR2: MNHEY and SVGAGI. The germline V and J ends were trimmed by 5 bases and 1 base, with 15 bases remaining between them. This CDR3 reads CASSQDQKGSYEQYF. DNA of the CDR3: TGTGCCAGCAGTCAGGATCAAAAGGGGTCCTACGAGCAGTACTTC.

The gene calls are TRBV30 and TRBJ2-7; no clear D gene. Per the germline V gene, CDR1 is GTSNPN and CDR2 is SVGIG (reference sequence). The CDR3 is 12 residues long. The V end was cut by 4 bases, the J end by 2 bases, with 9 bases between. CDR3 DNA: TGTGCCTGGAACGAACTACCCTACGAGCAGTACTTC. It codes for CAWNELPYEQYF.

The chain couples TRBV19 to TRBJ2-2, with 10 nucleotides matching TRBD2. Germline V gives CDR1 LNHDA, CDR2 SQIVND (reference sequence). J lost 7 bases, V lost 7 bases, and 9 bases had no gene match. This CDR3 is 15 amino acids long. The chain's CDR3 is CASKASGSVGGELFF. The DNA of the CDR3 is TGTGCCAGTAAGGCTAGCGGGAGTGTCGGCGGGGAGCTGTTTTTT.

The chain joins TRBV6-1 to TRBJ2-1; 10 bases align to TRBD1. Germline V gene lookup returns CDR1 MNHNS and CDR2 SASEGT. V shed 4 bases and J 7 bases; nucleotides not matched to a gene: 4. The CDR3 covers 14 residues. The CDR3 region is CASSGGQGWNEQFF. CDR3 DNA: TGTGCCAGCAGTGGGGGACAGGGGTGGAATGAGCAGTTCTTC.

The chain links TRBV7-2 to TRBJ2-7; TRBD2 might be the D (6 bases). This CDR3 region has 13 residues. CDR1 and CDR2 from the germline V gene are SGHTA and FQGNSA. Trimming took 5 bases from V and 1 from J, leaving 9 bases between them. CDR3 nucleotides: TGTGCCAGCAGCCGCGCGGGGTCCTACGAGCAGTACTTC. Protein: CASSRAGSYEQYF.

The CDR3 nucleotides are TGTGCCAGCAGCCCCCCGACTAGCGGTTCCCCGGGAGAGACCCAGTACTTC. Protein sequence: CASSPPTSGSPGETQYF. The chain links TRBV7-2 to TRBJ2-5, with 9 positions matching TRBD2. CDR1 and CDR2 from the germline V gene are SGHTA and FQGNSA. Losses at the gene ends were 5 bases for V and 4 bases for J; bases not matched to a gene: 14. The CDR3 totals 17 residues. Based on the CDR3 plus reference TRBV7-2 and TRBJ2-5, the full variable domain is GAGVSQSPSNKVTEKGKDVELRCDPISGHTALYWYRQSLGQGLEFLIYFQGNSAPDKSGLPSDRFSAERTGGSVSTLTIQRTQQEDSAVYLCASSPPTSGSPGETQYFGPGTRLLVL.

This chain links TRBV7-3 with TRBJ2-3; the match to TRBD2 covers 14 bases. V was clipped by 3 bases and J by 3 bases; unmatched bases: 8. CDR3 length: 18 residues. Germline assignment: CDR1 SGHTA and CDR2 FQGTGA. The CDR3 region is CASSLSGTSGRWTDTQYF. CDR3 coding DNA: TGTGCCAGCAGCTTGTCCGGGACTAGCGGGAGATGGACAGATACGCAGTATTTT.

The rearrangement joins TRBV7-2 to TRBJ1-4, with D tentatively TRBD1 (6 bases). The germline V gene encodes CDR1 SGHTA and CDR2 FQGNSA. Trimming stripped 2 bases from V and 8 bases from J, with 12 bases between. The CDR3 spans 14 residues. This CDR3 reads CASSLNRVKEKLFF. The CDR3 region has the DNA TGTGCCAGCAGCTTAAACAGGGTCAAAGAAAAACTGTTTTTT.

This rearrangement joins TRBV10-3 to TRBJ2-7; the match to TRBD2 covers 11 bases. Germline values: CDR1 ENHRY, CDR2 SYGVKD. The J segment lost 5 bases and the V segment lost 3 bases, leaving 9 bases of the junction unmatched. The CDR3 totals 16 residues. CDR3 DNA: TGTGCCATCAGTGATCCGACTAGCGGGATTAGGGACGAGCAGTACTTC. It codes for CAISDPTSGIRDEQYF.